The 8 T cell receptor beta chains listed next were all sequenced from one sample in a study of blood T cell repertoires in COVID-19. TCRdb keeps only in-frame clones here, not all; method: immunoSEQ multiplex PCR. This repertoire shows 75,000 to 85,000 clones, 82% found once; its top ten account for around 7.2%. Sequencing was performed on peripheral blood. Every receptor here comes from a human donor in a cohort sampled during active COVID-19.

In this sample, this clone turned up a few times. V gene TRBV7-9 combines with J gene TRBJ2-2; 7 nucleotides match TRBD2. CDR3 size: 17 residues. The germline V gene encodes CDR1 SEHNR and CDR2 FQNEAQ (reference sequence). V gave up 7 bases and J gave up 0 bases; unmatched junction bases: 11. In DNA form, the CDR3 reads TGTGCCAGCATCCAAGCGGCGGGAGTCGCGAACACCGGGGAGCTGTTTTTT. This sequence encodes CASIQAAGVANTGELFF. The full variable domain, rest sourced from reference TRBV7-9 and TRBJ2-2, is DTGVSQNPRHKITKRGQNVTFRCDPISEHNRLYWYRQTLGQGPEFLTYFQNEAQLEKSRLLSDRFSAERPKGSFSTLEIQRTEQGDSAMYLCASIQAAGVANTGELFFGEGSRLTVL.

V is TRBV6-5 and J is TRBJ1-5, with TRBD1 as a possible D gene (6 bases). In germline, CDR1 is MNHEY, CDR2 SVGAGI. CDR3 length equals 13 residues. Trimming cost V 7 bases and J 6 bases, with 13 bases left between them. CDR3 bases: TGTGCCAGCACTGGAGGGGGGGGTCAGCCCCAGCATTTT. Amino acid sequence: CASTGGGGQPQHF.

The genes are TRBV29-1 and TRBJ1-1, with TRBD1 matching over 8 bases. Losses at the gene ends were 5 bases for V and 5 bases for J; bases not matched to a gene: 10. Germline CDR1 SQVTM, CDR2 ANQGSEA. The CDR3 covers 14 residues. DNA of the CDR3: TGCAGCGTTCACATCGGGCAGGGGGCGACTGAAGCTTTCTTT. Amino acid sequence: CSVHIGQGATEAFF.

The V and J genes are TRBV30 and TRBJ1-2, with no clear D. CDR1 and CDR2 (germline): GTSNPN, SVGIG (reference sequence). CDR3 length: 14 amino acids. Trimming took off 3 bases at V and 8 bases at J, with 19 bases between the two ends. DNA of the CDR3: TGTGCCTGGAGCCCCACGGGAGTAAAGGGCGGCTACACCTTC. Translation: CAWSPTGVKGGYTF.

V gene TRBV19 combines with J gene TRBJ2-1, with D perhaps TRBD2 (6 bases). The V gene's germline CDR1 is LNHDA and CDR2 SQIVND (reference sequence). Trimming removed 1 base from V and 9 bases from J, with 10 bases in between. The CDR3 sequence is 13 residues long. The CDR3 nucleotides are TGTGCCAGTAGTATAGCAGGGAGGACTGAGCAGTTCTTC. This encodes CASSIAGRTEQFF.

The rearrangement uses TRBV5-6 and TRBJ2-5; 8 bases match TRBD1. The CDR3 has 15 amino acids. Germline V gene lookup returns CDR1 SGHDT and CDR2 YYEEEE. V lost 5 bases, J lost 0 bases, and 6 bases stayed unmatched. The CDR3 coding sequence is TGTGCCAGCAGGAAAAGGGACAGGTACCAAGAGACCCAGTACTTC. Its protein is CASRKRDRYQETQYF.

The chain links TRBV9 to TRBJ2-2; D remains unclear. In germline, CDR1 is SGDLS, CDR2 YYNGEE. Deletions cut 0 bases from V and 9 bases from J, with 9 bases between. The CDR3 consists of 13 residues. The CDR3 DNA reads TGTGCCAGCAGCGTAGTTGGAGACCGGGAGCTGTTTTTT. Protein product: CASSVVGDRELFF.

This chain connects TRBV6-5 to TRBJ1-1; no reliable D call. The CDR3 is 14 amino acids. Trimming took 10 bases from V and 2 from J, leaving 17 bases between them. From germline, CDR1 is MNHEY and CDR2 SVGAGI. The CDR3 DNA reads TGTGCCACCAAGAAGCCTAGTCTAAACACTGAAGCTTTCTTT. It is translated as CATKKPSLNTEAFF.